These 7 T cell receptor beta chains came from one sample sequenced in a study of blood T cell repertoires in COVID-19. Profiled with immunoSEQ multiplex PCR; TCRdb holds only in-frame clones, not every one. The sample has roughly 160,000 clones; approximately 79% are singletons. The sample comprised peripheral blood. The receptor source for this set is a woman aged 80 or over with acute or convalescent COVID-19.

The chain is built from TRBV6-1 and TRBJ2-5, with 8 bases that match TRBD1. V lost 3 bases and J lost 4; bases outside the gene matches: 4. CDR1 MNHNS and CDR2 SASEGT come from the germline V gene. CDR3 length equals 14 residues. The CDR3 DNA reads TGTGCCAGCAGTGAGCAGGGGGCGGGAGAGACCCAGTACTTC. It encodes CASSEQGAGETQYF.

This sequence joins TRBV10-3 and TRBJ2-1; 9 nucleotides agree with TRBD2. From germline, CDR1 is ENHRY and CDR2 SYGVKD. The CDR3 consists of 20 residues. After removal of 2 bases from V and 1 base from J, the junction contained 15 bases not matched to a gene. CDR3: CAISEGAGASGDRSYNEQFF. The CDR3 DNA is TGTGCCATCAGTGAGGGTGCAGGAGCTAGCGGGGATCGTTCCTACAATGAGCAGTTCTTC.

This chain uses TRBV15 with TRBJ2-7; a possible D gene is TRBD2 (6 bases). V gave up 0 bases and J gave up 7 bases, with 16 bases separating them. CDR3 length: 15 residues. Germline V gene sequence: CDR1 LNHNV, CDR2 YYDKDF (reference sequence). CDR3 nucleotide sequence: TGTGCCACCAGCAGAGATCTGTCGGGCGCGGGAGAGCAGTACTTC. Its translation: CATSRDLSGAGEQYF.

V gene TRBV2 combines with J gene TRBJ1-4; the D gene is possibly TRBD1 (5 bases). The V end was cut by 6 bases, the J end by 0 bases, with 11 bases between. Per the germline V gene, CDR1 is SNHLY and CDR2 is FYNNEI. There are 15 residues in the CDR3. The CDR3 spells CASSGGDATNEKLFF. CDR3 nucleotides: TGTGCCAGCAGCGGAGGGGATGCAACTAATGAAAAACTGTTTTTT.

V gene TRBV6-5 combines with J gene TRBJ2-7; TRBD2 matches 7 bases. Looked up from germline, CDR1 is MNHEY and CDR2 is SVGAGI. This CDR3 has 13 residues. V dropped 6 bases and J dropped 3; count of bases not matched to a gene: 5. The CDR3, as DNA: TGTGCCAGCAGAAAAAGCGGGAACTACGAGCAGTACTTC. This translates into CASRKSGNYEQYF.

This clone was counted between two and nine times. The V and J genes are TRBV19 and TRBJ2-1; the D gene is possibly TRBD2 (6 bases). The V and J ends lost 4 bases and 6 bases respectively, with 13 bases between them. The CDR3 has 14 amino acids. Germline CDR1 is LNHDA and CDR2 is SQIVND (reference sequence). For the CDR3, the DNA is TGTGCCAGTAGTACCCGACTAGACGTCAATGAGCAGTTCTTC. It encodes CASSTRLDVNEQFF.

The chain couples TRBV6-4 to TRBJ2-3, with D uncertain. The CDR3 length is 16 residues. Trimming shortened V by 3 bases and J by 2 bases, and 15 bases separated the two germline ends. CDR1 is MRHNA and CDR2 is SNTAGT in the germline V gene. This CDR3 reads CASSEGTELFTDTQYF. The DNA of the CDR3 is TGTGCCAGCAGTGAAGGAACAGAGCTTTTCACAGATACGCAGTATTTT.